This T cell receptor (beta chain) stems from a study of T cell responses to AZD1222 COVID-19 vaccine (dated by TCRdb to the early 2020s). A note on the overall study: A total of 233 trial participants underwent TCR sequencing, of whom 207 received two doses of AZD1222 and about 26 received two doses of the MenACWY control vaccine. Trial participants were enrolled by age into subgroups of 18-55, 56-69 and 70-plus years, and about 150, 27 and 61 TCR-sequenced participants, respectively, were included in these subgroups.

The CDR3 regions of human TCRbeta chains were subjected to immunosequencing. Concerning the study's data processing: TCRs in the repertoires were compared against a reference library of SARS-CoV-2-specific TCRs that had been generated with the MIRA antigen-specificity platform. Breadth was defined as the fraction of unique TCRs that were SARS-CoV-2-associated, and depth was defined as the fraction of total T cells that were SARS-CoV-2-associated. Each spike-specific TCR was assigned to its reactive spike region and to a CD4 or CD8 class using the MIRA data. Log10-transformed breadth and depth values were compared by one-way ANOVA with Sidak's multiple comparisons tests. Held by TCRdb, this immuneACCESS table contains in-frame sequences only and omits some clones. Under half of the omission traces to an unresolved V gene where checked; the cause of the rest is unknown. The DNA was the basis for D and trimming; V, J and clone size are from that table. The sample contains about 150,000 clones, about 90% of them found a single time. The leading ten clones occupy approximately 6.3% of the sample.

The investigation overall reported the following: In the small 56-69-year group, the increase in depth fell short of significance, most likely because of low power. Participants were mostly white British, with more females than males. The authors suggested clonal diversity may have been underestimated. Only a handful of AZD1222 recipients were SARS-CoV-2 seropositive at baseline, limiting conclusions about previously exposed vaccinees. Reportedly, close to half of the unique spike-specific TCRs recognized epitopes lying outside the regions that are mutated in the B.1.351 and B.1.1.7 variants. The vaccine-associated CD4 TCRs covered the entire spike protein, and the dominant responses fell in regions 160-218 and 743-854. Spike-specific TCR breadth and depth rose significantly after two AZD1222 doses compared with day 0 and with MenACWY recipients. No day 14 peak-response samples were available, so repertoires were characterized only after the peak T cell response.

The time point label corresponds to: about 28 days (+/-7) after the second vaccine dose. AZD1222 recipients whose second dose came at about 4 weeks and those whose second dose came at about 12 weeks were combined into one group, since spike-specific TCR depth and breadth did not differ between the two schedules. Samples from vaccinated people were obtained from the UK trials COV001 and COV002, which included a single-blind randomized controlled phase 2/3 trial of AZD1222 (ChAdOx1 nCoV-19) in healthy adults. For TCRbeta chain sequencing, PBMC samples were collected from trial participants at day 0 and at day 28 after the second dose. As concerns this clone: Its binding antigen is unknown. Base qualities were left out, and no much larger clone turns up one base away.

The sequence derives from an adult who received the AZD1222 COVID-19 vaccine. The sample consisted of peripheral blood, taken 28 days after the second AZD1222 dose.

In nucleotides, the sequence is TGTGCCAGCAGCCGGGACAGGGTTGAGACTGAAAAACTGTTTTTT. This gives the protein CASSRDRVETEKLFF. The rearrangement joined TRBV7-2 to TRBJ1-4; TRBD1 fits 9 bases in the junction. Including the terminal cysteine and phenylalanine, the CDR3 comprises 15 residues. The DNA shown is the 45-base CDR3, in frame from base 1. The junction shows trimming of 5 bases on V and 7 bases on J, and the gene matches do not reach 8 bases of it. CDR1 and CDR2 were assigned from the germline V gene as SGHTA and FQGNSA.